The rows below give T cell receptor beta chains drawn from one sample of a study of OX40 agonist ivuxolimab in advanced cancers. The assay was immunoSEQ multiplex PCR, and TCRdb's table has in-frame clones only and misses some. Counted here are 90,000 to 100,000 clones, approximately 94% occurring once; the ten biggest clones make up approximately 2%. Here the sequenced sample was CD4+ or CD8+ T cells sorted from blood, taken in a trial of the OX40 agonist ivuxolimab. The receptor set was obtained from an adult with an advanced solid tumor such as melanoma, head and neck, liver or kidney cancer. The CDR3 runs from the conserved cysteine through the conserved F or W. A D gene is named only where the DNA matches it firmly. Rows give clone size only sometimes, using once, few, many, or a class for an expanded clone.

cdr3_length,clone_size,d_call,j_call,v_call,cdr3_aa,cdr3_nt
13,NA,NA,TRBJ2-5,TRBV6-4,CASSDVAQETQYF,TGTGCCAGCAGTGACGTCGCCCAAGAGACCCAGTACTTC
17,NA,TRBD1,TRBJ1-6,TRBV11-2,CASSLDWDRVRNSPLHF,TGTGCCAGCAGCTTAGACTGGGACAGGGTGAGGAATTCACCCCTCCACTTT
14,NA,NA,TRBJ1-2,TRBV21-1,CASSGQGANFGYTF,TGTGCCAGCAGCGGACAGGGGGCCAACTTTGGCTACACCTTC
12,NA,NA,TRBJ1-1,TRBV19,CASSWARSEAFF,TGTGCCAGTAGTTGGGCGAGGTCTGAAGCTTTCTTT
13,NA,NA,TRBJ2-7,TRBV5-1,CASSFSSTYEQYF,TGCGCCAGCAGCTTCTCCTCCACCTACGAGCAGTACTTC
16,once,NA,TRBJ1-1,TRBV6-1,CASSEVWGTLNTEAFF,TGTGCCAGCAGTGAAGTGTGGGGCACTTTGAACACTGAAGCTTTCTTT
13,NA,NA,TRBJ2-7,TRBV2,CASSDGTNYEQYF,TGTGCCAGCAGTGATGGGACCAACTACGAGCAGTACTTC
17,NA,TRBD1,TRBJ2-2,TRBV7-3,CASSLPDRGLNTGELFF,TGTGCCAGCAGCTTACCTGACAGGGGGCTGAACACCGGGGAGCTGTTTTTT
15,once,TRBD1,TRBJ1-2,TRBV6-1,CASSSDREPLYGYTF,TGTGCCAGCAGTTCCGACAGGGAACCCCTCTATGGCTACACCTTC
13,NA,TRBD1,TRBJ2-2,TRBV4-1,CASSQVGQGELFF,TGCGCCAGCAGCCAGGTCGGACAGGGAGAGCTGTTTTTT
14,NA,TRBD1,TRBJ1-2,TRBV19,CASKRTGGNYGYTF,TGTGCCAGTAAGAGGACAGGGGGTAACTATGGCTACACCTTC
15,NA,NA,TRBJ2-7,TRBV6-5,CASSRGQGGFYEQYF,TGTGCCAGCAGTCGCGGACAGGGAGGGTTCTACGAGCAGTACTTC
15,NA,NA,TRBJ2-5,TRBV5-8,CASSLAIEPQETQYF,TGTGCCAGCAGCTTGGCCATTGAGCCACAAGAGACCCAGTACTTC
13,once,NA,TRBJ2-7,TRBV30,CAWSEGSDYEQYF,TGTGCCTGGAGCGAGGGATCGGACTACGAGCAGTACTTC
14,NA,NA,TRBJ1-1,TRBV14,CASSQGWGITEAFF,TGTGCCAGCAGCCAAGGCTGGGGTATCACTGAAGCTTTCTTT
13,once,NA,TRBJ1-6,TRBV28,CASSLRDGSPLHF,TGTGCCAGCAGTTTACGGGACGGTTCACCCCTCCACTTT
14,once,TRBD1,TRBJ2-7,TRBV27,CASSLSTGFHEQYF,TGTGCCAGCAGTTTATCGACAGGGTTCCACGAGCAGTACTTC
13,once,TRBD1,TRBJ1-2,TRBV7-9,CASSPRDSFLCTF,TGTGCCAGCAGCCCTAGGGACAGTTTCCTCTGCACCTTC
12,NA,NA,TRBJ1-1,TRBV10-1,CASSDRATEAFF,TGCGCCAGCAGTGACAGGGCCACTGAAGCTTTCTTT
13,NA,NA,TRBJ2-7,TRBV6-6,CASSYVRAYEQYF,TGTGCCAGCAGTTACGTTAGGGCCTACGAGCAGTACTTC
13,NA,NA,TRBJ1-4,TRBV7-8,CASSLSVGAPPHF,TGTGCCAGCAGCTTATCAGTTGGGGCCCCCCCCCACTTT
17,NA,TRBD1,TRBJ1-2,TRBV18,CASSRIGTENPYYGYTF,TGTGCCAGCTCGCGAATAGGGACAGAGAATCCATACTATGGCTACACCTTC
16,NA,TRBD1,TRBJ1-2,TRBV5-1,CASSLARQGYGYGYTF,TGCGCCAGCAGCTTGGCCCGACAGGGGTACGGCTATGGCTACACCTTC
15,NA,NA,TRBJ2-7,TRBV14,CASSPTRASYYEQYF,TGTGCCAGCAGCCCGACCAGGGCTAGCTACTACGAGCAGTACTTC
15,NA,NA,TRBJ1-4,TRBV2,CASSEASGFNEKLFF,TGTGCCAGCAGTGAAGCGTCAGGGTTCAATGAAAAACTGTTTTTT
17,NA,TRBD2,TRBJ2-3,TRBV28,CASSIGTSGRRTDTQYF,TGTGCCAGCAGCATCGGGACTAGCGGGCGACGCACAGATACGCAGTATTTT
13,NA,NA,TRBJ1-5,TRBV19,CASTGGFNQPQHF,TGTGCCAGTACCGGGGGCTTCAATCAGCCCCAGCATTTT
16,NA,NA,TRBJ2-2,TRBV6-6,CASSYGGGTNTGELFF,TGTGCCAGCAGTTACGGTGGGGGGACGAACACCGGGGAGCTGTTTTTT
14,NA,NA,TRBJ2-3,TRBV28,CAASDGRGTDTQYF,TGTGCCGCCAGCGATGGAAGGGGCACAGATACGCAGTATTTT
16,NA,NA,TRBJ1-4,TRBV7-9,CASSPRGERGNEKLFF,TGTGCCAGCAGCCCAAGGGGGGAGAGGGGGAATGAAAAACTGTTTTTT
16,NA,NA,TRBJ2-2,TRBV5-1,CASSLAKEGITGELFF,TGCGCCAGCAGCTTGGCCAAGGAGGGTATCACCGGGGAGCTGTTTTTT
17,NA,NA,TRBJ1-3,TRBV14,CASSPRGAAFSGNTIYF,TGTGCCAGCAGCCCCCGCGGGGCGGCCTTCTCTGGAAACACCATATATTTT
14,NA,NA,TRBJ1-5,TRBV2,CASSSTALNQPQHF,TGTGCCAGCAGTTCGACAGCGTTAAATCAGCCCCAGCATTTT
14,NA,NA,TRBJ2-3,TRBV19,CASSISGSTDTQYF,TGTGCCAGTAGTATCAGCGGTTCCACAGATACGCAGTATTTT
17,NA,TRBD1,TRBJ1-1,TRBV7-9,CASSGDRGRHMNTEAFF,TGTGCCAGCAGCGGGGACAGGGGGAGGCACATGAACACTGAAGCTTTCTTT
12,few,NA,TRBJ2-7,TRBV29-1,CSVEEENYEQYF,TGCAGCGTTGAAGAGGAGAACTACGAGCAGTACTTC
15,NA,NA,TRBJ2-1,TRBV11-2,CASSSAAGFSNEQFF,TGTGCCAGCAGTTCGGCCGCGGGATTTAGTAATGAGCAGTTCTTC
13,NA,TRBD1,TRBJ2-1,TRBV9,CASRGTASSEQFF,TGTGCCAGCAGAGGGACAGCATCTTCTGAGCAGTTCTTC
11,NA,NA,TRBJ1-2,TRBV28,CASSPAIGYTF,TGTGCCAGCAGCCCCGCTATTGGCTACACCTTC
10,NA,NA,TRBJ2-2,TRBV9,CASSVGELFF,TGTGCCAGCAGCGTCGGGGAGCTGTTTTTT
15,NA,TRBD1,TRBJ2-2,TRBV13,CASSLERGQTGELFF,TGTGCCAGCAGCTTGGAAAGGGGGCAGACCGGGGAGCTGTTTTTT
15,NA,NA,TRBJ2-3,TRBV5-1,CASSLGKSETDTQYF,TGCGCCAGCAGCTTAGGGAAGAGTGAAACAGATACGCAGTATTTT
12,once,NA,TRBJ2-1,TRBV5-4,CASSTQSFEQFF,TGTGCCAGCAGCACACAGTCTTTTGAGCAGTTCTTC
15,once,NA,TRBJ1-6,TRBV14,CASSQPHGDNSPLHF,TGTGCCAGCAGCCAGCCCCACGGAGATAATTCACCCCTCCACTTT
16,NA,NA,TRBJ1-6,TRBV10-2,CASSEGHQSYNSPLHF,TGCGCCAGCAGTGAAGGACATCAGTCCTATAATTCACCCCTCCACTTT
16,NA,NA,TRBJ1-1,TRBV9,CASSEIPTVMNTEAFF,TGTGCCAGCAGCGAGATCCCGACAGTAATGAACACTGAAGCTTTCTTT
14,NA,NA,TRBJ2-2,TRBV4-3,CASSPTANTGELFF,TGCGCCAGCAGCCCGACGGCAAACACCGGGGAGCTGTTTTTT
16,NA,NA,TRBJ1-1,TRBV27,CASSLGLGGWATEAFF,TGTGCCAGCAGTTTAGGCCTAGGGGGATGGGCCACTGAAGCTTTCTTT
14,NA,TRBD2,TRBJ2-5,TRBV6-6,CASSKAGGQETQYF,TGTGCCAGCTCTAAAGCGGGGGGACAAGAGACCCAGTACTTC
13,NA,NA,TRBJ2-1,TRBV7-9,CASSLAGGNEQFF,TGTGCCAGCAGCTTAGCGGGAGGCAATGAGCAGTTCTTC
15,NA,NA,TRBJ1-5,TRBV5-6,CASSLMAGSNQPQHF,TGTGCCAGCAGCTTGATGGCCGGGAGCAATCAGCCCCAGCATTTT
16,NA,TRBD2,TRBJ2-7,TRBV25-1,CASSTPGIAGDYEQYF,TGTGCCAGCAGCACCCCTGGGATAGCGGGAGACTACGAGCAGTACTTC
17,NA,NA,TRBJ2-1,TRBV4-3,CASSQGPGGDAYNEQFF,TGCGCCAGCAGCCAAGGGCCCGGCGGTGACGCCTACAATGAGCAGTTCTTC
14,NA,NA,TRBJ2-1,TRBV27,CASSFVGSSNEQFF,TGTGCCAGCAGTTTCGTTGGGTCCTCCAATGAGCAGTTCTTC
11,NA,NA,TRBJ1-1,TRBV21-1,CAMQGGTEAFF,TGTGCCATGCAGGGTGGTACTGAAGCTTTCTTT
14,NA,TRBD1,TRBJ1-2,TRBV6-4,CASSMGQGNYGYTF,TGTGCCAGCAGTATGGGACAGGGAAACTATGGCTACACCTTC